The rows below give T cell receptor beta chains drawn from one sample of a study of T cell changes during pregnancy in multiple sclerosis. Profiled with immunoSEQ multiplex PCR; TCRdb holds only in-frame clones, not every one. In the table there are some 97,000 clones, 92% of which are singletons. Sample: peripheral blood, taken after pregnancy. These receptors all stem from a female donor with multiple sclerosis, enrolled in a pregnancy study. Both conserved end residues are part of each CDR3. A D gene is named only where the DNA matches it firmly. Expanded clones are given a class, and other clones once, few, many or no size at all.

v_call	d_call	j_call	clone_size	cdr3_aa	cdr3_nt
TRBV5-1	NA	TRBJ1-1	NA	CASSLAVNTEAFF	TGCGCCAGCAGCTTGGCGGTGAACACTGAAGCTTTCTTT
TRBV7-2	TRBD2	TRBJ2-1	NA	CASSWDLAGSNEQFF	TGTGCCAGCAGCTGGGACCTAGCGGGCTCCAATGAGCAGTTCTTC
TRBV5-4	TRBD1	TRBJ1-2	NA	CASSLEDRGGDGYTF	TGTGCCAGCAGCTTGGAGGACAGGGGGGGAGATGGCTACACCTTC
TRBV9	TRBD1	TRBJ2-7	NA	CASSPGQLGYEQYF	TGTGCCAGCAGCCCGGGACAGCTGGGCTACGAGCAGTACTTC
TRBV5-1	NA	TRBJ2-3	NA	CASSTSGDSTDTQYF	TGCGCCAGCAGCACCTCGGGGGATAGCACAGATACGCAGTATTTT
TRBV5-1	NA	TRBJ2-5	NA	CASSLAQQGWETQYF	TGCGCCAGCAGCTTGGCCCAGCAGGGTTGGGAGACCCAGTACTTC
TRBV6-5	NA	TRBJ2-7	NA	CASSYSGASSYEQYF	TGTGCCAGCAGTTACTCGGGGGCGAGTTCCTACGAGCAGTACTTC
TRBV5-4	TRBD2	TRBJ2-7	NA	CASSPSGTSVHEQYF	TGTGCCAGCAGCCCCTCCGGGACTAGCGTCCACGAGCAGTACTTC
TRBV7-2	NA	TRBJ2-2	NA	CASSLDGISTGELFF	TGTGCCAGCAGCTTAGACGGGATAAGCACCGGGGAGCTGTTTTTT
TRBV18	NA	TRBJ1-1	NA	CASSPYFGQTNTEAFF	TGTGCCAGCTCACCCTACTTTGGACAGACGAACACTGAAGCTTTCTTT
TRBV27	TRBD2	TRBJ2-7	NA	CASSLGGRTYEQYF	TGTGCCAGCAGTTTGGGGGGGAGGACCTACGAGCAGTACTTC
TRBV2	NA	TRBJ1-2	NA	CASSELGLSVGGYTF	TGTGCCAGCAGTGAACTGGGACTATCCGTGGGGGGCTACACCTTC
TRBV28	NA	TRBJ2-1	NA	CASSLLPREEQFF	TGTGCCAGCAGTTTATTACCCCGGGAGGAGCAGTTCTTC
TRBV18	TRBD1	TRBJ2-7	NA	CASSRQGSYEQYF	TGTGCCAGCTCAAGACAGGGGTCCTACGAGCAGTACTTC
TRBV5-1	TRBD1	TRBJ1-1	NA	CASSEWTGIGEAFF	TGCGCCAGCAGCGAATGGACAGGGATCGGTGAAGCTTTCTTT
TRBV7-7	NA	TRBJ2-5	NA	CASAGRGEETQYF	TGTGCTAGCGCGGGGCGCGGGGAAGAGACCCAGTACTTC
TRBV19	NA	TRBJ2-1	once	CASSGPSLGDEQFF	TGTGCCAGTAGCGGGCCTAGCCTGGGCGACGAGCAGTTCTTC
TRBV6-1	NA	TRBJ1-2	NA	CASREMPLGSSYGYTF	TGTGCCAGCAGAGAAATGCCGTTAGGGAGCTCCTATGGCTACACCTTC
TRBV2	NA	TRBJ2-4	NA	CASSESGVVGIQYF	TGTGCCAGCAGTGAATCAGGTGTAGTAGGCATTCAGTACTTC
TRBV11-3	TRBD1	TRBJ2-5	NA	CASRGTGRETQYF	TGTGCCAGCCGGGGGACAGGGAGAGAGACCCAGTACTTC
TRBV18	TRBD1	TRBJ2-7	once	CASSPVGQNYEQYF	TGTGCCAGCTCACCGGTGGGACAGAACTACGAGCAGTACTTC
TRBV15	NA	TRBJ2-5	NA	CATSRRGATGSGTQYF	TGTGCCACCAGCAGAAGAGGGGCGACAGGCTCCGGGACCCAGTACTTC
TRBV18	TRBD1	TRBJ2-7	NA	CASSSPGQGASGSYEQYF	TGTGCCAGCTCATCTCCGGGACAGGGGGCTAGCGGGAGCTACGAGCAGTACTTC
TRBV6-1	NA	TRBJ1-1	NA	CASSGRTGKWDTEAFF	TGTGCCAGCAGTGGCCGTACAGGGAAATGGGACACTGAAGCTTTCTTT
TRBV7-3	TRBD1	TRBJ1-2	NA	CASSQRAQGARGGYTF	TGTGCCAGCAGCCAACGGGCACAGGGGGCAAGGGGTGGCTACACCTTC
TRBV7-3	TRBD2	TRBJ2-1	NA	CASSLTSFNEQFF	TGTGCCAGCAGCTTGACTAGCTTCAATGAGCAGTTCTTC
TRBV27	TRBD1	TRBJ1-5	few	CASSLRGTAHQPQHF	TGTGCCAGCAGTTTAAGGGGGACAGCCCATCAGCCCCAGCATTTT
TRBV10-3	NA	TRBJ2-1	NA	CAISERTAPPYNEQFF	TGTGCCATCAGTGAGAGGACAGCGCCGCCATACAATGAGCAGTTCTTC
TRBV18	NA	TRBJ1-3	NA	CASSPGQASGNTIYF	TGTGCCAGCTCACCGGGACAAGCCTCTGGAAACACCATATATTTT
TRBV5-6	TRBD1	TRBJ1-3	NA	CASSLDRGPGNTIYF	TGTGCCAGCAGCCTCGACAGGGGGCCTGGAAACACCATATATTTT
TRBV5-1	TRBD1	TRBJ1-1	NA	CASSLMGAGGLGRTEAFF	TGCGCCAGCAGCTTGATGGGGGCAGGGGGCTTAGGCCGGACTGAAGCTTTCTTT